This T cell receptor beta chain was obtained from a study of preoperative IRX-2 immunotherapy in early breast cancer. Treatment specified: preoperative locoregional IRX-2 cytokine immunotherapy. Preoperative locoregional IRX-2 cytokine immunotherapy was tested in the phase Ib source study. The V gene lost 2 bases and the J gene lost 3 bases, with 8 bases spanning the gap. CDR3 size: 14 residues. From germline, CDR1 is SGHRS and CDR2 YFSETQ. Sequencing was performed with immunoSEQ multiplex PCR; in TCRdb, only in-frame clones are kept and a portion is missing. The table records around 88,000 clones, more than 80% of them present only once.

Sequencing used tumor tissue, obtained after IRX-2 immunotherapy. This chain connects TRBV5-1 to TRBJ2-2, with D tentatively TRBD2 (6 bases). The sequence came from a human donor with breast cancer. The CDR3 protein is CASSFGGDTGELFF. The CDR3 nucleotides read TGCGCCAGCAGCTTTGGAGGGGACACCGGGGAGCTGTTTTTT.